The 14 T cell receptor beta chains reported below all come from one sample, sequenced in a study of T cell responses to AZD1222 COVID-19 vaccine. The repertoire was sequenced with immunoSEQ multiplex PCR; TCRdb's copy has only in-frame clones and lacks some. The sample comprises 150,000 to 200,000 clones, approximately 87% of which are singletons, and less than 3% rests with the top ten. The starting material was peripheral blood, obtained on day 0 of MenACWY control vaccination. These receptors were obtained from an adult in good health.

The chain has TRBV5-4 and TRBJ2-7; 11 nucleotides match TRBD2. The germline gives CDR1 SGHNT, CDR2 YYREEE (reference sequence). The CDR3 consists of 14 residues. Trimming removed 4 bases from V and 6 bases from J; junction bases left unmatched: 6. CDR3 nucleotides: TGTGCCAGCAGCCGGCCGGGACTAGCGGTCGAGCAGTACTTC. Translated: CASSRPGLAVEQYF.

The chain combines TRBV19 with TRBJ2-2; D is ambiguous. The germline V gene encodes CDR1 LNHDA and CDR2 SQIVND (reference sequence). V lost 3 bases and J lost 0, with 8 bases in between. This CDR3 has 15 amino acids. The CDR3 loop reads CASSINGANTGELFF. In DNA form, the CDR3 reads TGTGCCAGTAGTATTAATGGGGCGAACACCGGGGAGCTGTTTTTT. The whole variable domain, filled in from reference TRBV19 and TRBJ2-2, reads DGGITQSPKYLFRKEGQNVTLSCEQNLNHDAMYWYRQDPGQGLRLIYYSQIVNDFQKGDIAEGYSVSREKKESFPLTVTSAQKNPTAFYLCASSINGANTGELFFGEGSRLTVL.

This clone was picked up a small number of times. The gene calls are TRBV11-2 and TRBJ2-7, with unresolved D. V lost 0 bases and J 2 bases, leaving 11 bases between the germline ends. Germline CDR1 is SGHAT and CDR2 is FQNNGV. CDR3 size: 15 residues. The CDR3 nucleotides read TGTGCCAGCAGCTTAGATAGGCCAGTAGCCTACGAGCAGTACTTC. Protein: CASSLDRPVAYEQYF.

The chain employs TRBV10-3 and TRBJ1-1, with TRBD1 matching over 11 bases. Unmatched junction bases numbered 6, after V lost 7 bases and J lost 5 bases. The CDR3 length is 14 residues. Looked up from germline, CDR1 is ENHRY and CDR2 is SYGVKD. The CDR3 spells CAITSDRGPTEAFF. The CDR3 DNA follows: TGTGCCATCACCTCGGACAGGGGGCCAACTGAAGCTTTCTTT.

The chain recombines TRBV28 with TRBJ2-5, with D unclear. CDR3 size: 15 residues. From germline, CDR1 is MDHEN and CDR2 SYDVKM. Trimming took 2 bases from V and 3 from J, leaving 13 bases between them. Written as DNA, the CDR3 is TGTGCCAGCAGTTTAAACGGCAGATTCGAAGAGACCCAGTACTTC. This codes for CASSLNGRFEETQYF.

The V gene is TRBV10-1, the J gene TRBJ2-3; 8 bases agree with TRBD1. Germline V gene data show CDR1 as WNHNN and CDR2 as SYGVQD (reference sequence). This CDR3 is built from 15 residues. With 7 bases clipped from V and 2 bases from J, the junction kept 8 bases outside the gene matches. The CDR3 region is CASNRTGRDTDTQYF. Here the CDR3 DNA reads TGCGCCAGCAACCGGACAGGGCGGGACACAGATACGCAGTATTTT.

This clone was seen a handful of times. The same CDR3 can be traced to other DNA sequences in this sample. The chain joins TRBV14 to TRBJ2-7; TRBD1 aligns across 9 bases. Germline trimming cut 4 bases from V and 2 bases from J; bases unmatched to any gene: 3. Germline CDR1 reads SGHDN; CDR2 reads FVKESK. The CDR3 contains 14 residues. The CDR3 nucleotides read TGTGCCAGCAGCCCGACAGGGGGTCCCTACGAGCAGTACTTC. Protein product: CASSPTGGPYEQYF. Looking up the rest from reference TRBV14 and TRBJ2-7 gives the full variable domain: EAGVTQFPSHSVIEKGQTVTLRCDPISGHDNLYWYRRVMGKEIKFLLHFVKESKQDESGMPNNRFLAERTGGTYSTLKVQPAELEDSGVYFCASSPTGGPYEQYFGPGTRLTVT.

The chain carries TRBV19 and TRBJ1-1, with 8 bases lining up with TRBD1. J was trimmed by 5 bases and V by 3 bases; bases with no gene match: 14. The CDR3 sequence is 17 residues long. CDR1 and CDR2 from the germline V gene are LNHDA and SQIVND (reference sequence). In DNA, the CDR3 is TGTGCCAGTAGTATCCGGACAGGGCTGCCCCCAGGGACTGAAGCTTTCTTT. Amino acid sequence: CASSIRTGLPPGTEAFF.

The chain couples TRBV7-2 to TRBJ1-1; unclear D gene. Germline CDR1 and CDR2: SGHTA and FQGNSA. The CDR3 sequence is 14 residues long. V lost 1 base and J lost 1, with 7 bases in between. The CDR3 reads CASSLVPGNTEAFF. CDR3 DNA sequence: TGTGCCAGCAGCTTAGTCCCGGGGAACACTGAAGCTTTCTTT.

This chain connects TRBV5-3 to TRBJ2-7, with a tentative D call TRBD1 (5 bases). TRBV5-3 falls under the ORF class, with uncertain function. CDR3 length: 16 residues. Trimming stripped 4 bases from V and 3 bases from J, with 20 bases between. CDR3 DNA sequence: TGTGCCAGAAGCACTATTTACAGGTGGTATGGCTACGAGCAGTACTTC. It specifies CARSTIYRWYGYEQYF.

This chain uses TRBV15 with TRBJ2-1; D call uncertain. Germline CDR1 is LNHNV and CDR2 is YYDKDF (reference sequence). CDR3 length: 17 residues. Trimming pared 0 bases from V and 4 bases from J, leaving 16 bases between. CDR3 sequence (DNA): TGTGCCACCAGCAGAGATTTAGGAACACGGAGATACAATGAGCAGTTCTTC. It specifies CATSRDLGTRRYNEQFF. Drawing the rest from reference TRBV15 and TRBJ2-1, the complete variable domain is DAMVIQNPRYQVTQFGKPVTLSCSQTLNHNVMYWYQQKSSQAPKLLFHYYDKDFNNEADTPDNFQSRRPNTSFCFLDIRSPGLGDTAMYLCATSRDLGTRRYNEQFFGPGTRLTVL.

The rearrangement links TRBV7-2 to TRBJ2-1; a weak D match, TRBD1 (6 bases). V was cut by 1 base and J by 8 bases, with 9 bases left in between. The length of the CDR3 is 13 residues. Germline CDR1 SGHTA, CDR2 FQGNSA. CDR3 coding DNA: TGTGCCAGCAGCTTAGGGGGGCCGGATGAGCAGTTCTTC. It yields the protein CASSLGGPDEQFF.

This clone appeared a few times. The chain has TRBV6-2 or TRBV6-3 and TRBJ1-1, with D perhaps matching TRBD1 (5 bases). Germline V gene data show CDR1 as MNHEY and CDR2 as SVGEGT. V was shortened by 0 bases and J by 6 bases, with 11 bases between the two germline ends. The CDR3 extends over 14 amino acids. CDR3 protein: CASSYSGRGAEAFF. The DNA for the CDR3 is TGTGCCAGCAGTTACTCGGGTAGGGGCGCTGAAGCTTTCTTT.

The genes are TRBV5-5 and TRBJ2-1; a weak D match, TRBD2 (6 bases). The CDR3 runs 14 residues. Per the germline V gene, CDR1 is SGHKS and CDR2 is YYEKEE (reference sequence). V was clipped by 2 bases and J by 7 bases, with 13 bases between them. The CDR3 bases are TGTGCCAGCAGCTTTGCGGGACCCATAAATGAGCAGTTCTTC. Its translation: CASSFAGPINEQFF.